This T cell receptor (beta chain) was obtained from a study of shared clonotypes between healthy human individuals. Study overall: Each donor's CD4 naive and CD4 memory cells filled three plates apiece, CD8 naive two, and CD8 memory one.

Adults of Caucasian background living in Nashville, Tennessee made up all donors. Subsets obtained from CD4+ cells comprised CD45RA+ naive and CD45RA-negative memory cells. Sequenced by immunoSEQ multiplex PCR; TCRdb stores in-frame clones only, minus some. The sample carries a few million clones, 90% to 97% recorded once. V was shortened by 1 base and J by 12 bases, with 9 bases between the two germline ends. This CDR3 has 11 amino acids. Germline assignment: CDR1 SGHTA and CDR2 FQGNSA. The sample taken for sequencing was naive CD4+ T cells sorted from blood. Subset noted: CD45RA+ positively selected. The chain couples TRBV7-2 to TRBJ1-2; no definite D call. The clonotype originates from a young man in good health. CDR3 bases: TGTGCCAGCAGCTTAGTAGCAGTAAACACCTTC. Encoded protein: CASSLVAVNTF.